A selection of T cell receptor beta chains follows, all from one sample in a study of cytomegalovirus exposure and HLA in healthy donors. The repertoire was sequenced with immunoSEQ multiplex PCR; TCRdb's copy has only in-frame clones and lacks some. Among roughly 140,000 clones, about 79% were seen once, and the ten largest hold 1.7%. Sequencing input: PBMCs. The receptors originated from a woman aged 25 to 39 in good health and CMV-seronegative. Each CDR3 is given with its conserved first and last residue. The D gene is left open where the match is weak. Size is omitted from some rows. Given values are once, few, many or a class for expanded clones.

CDR3nt,CDR3aa,abundance,v_gene,d_gene,j_gene
TGTGCCAGCAGTTACTTAGCCTCTTGGGATGGCTACACCTTC,CASSYLASWDGYTF,few,TRBV6-6,.,TRBJ1-2
TGTGCCAGCAGCTTAACCGGGAACACTGAAGCTTTCTTT,CASSLTGNTEAFF,.,TRBV7-6,.,TRBJ1-1
TGTGCCAGTAGTATAGACCCAGGGGAGTTGGAGACCCAGTACTTC,CASSIDPGELETQYF,.,TRBV19,.,TRBJ2-5
TGTGCCAGCAGCTTAAAAGAGCGGTCCTACAATGAGCAGTTCTTC,CASSLKERSYNEQFF,.,TRBV7-3,.,TRBJ2-1
TGTGCCAGTAGTATCCGAGGACAGAGCGGTGACACCATATATTTT,CASSIRGQSGDTIYF,.,TRBV19,.,TRBJ1-3
TGTGCCAGCAGTTACATTGGGGGCGTAGGGGCTTTCTTT,CASSYIGGVGAFF,.,TRBV6-5,.,TRBJ1-1
TGTGCCAGTAGTTCTCAGGTTAACACTGAAGCTTTCTTT,CASSSQVNTEAFF,few,TRBV19,.,TRBJ1-1
TGCGCCAGCAGCCCCCGGGGAGAGCAGAGCATAGCTTTCTTT,CASSPRGEQSIAFF,.,TRBV4-1,.,TRBJ1-1
TGTGCCAGCAGCTTGGACAGGGAGACTGAAGCTTTCTTT,CASSLDRETEAFF,few,TRBV7-2,TRBD1,TRBJ1-1
TGTGCCAGCAGTGAAGGTGCCCGGGGGGGCCAAGAGACCCAGTACTTC,CASSEGARGGQETQYF,few,TRBV6-4,TRBD2,TRBJ2-5
TGTGCCAGCAGCCTACAGGGGGCGACTGAAGCTTTCTTT,CASSLQGATEAFF,.,TRBV2,TRBD1,TRBJ1-1
TGTGCCAGCAGATCTACAGGGTGGGATCAGCCCCAGCATTTT,CASRSTGWDQPQHF,.,TRBV27,.,TRBJ1-5
TGTGCCTGGAGTGTCGTGGAAAGGACAGGAAAAGAGACCCAGTACTTC,CAWSVVERTGKETQYF,.,TRBV30,TRBD1,TRBJ2-5
TGTGCCAGCAGCGTAGAACTAATCAGTGAGACCCAGTACTTC,CASSVELISETQYF,.,TRBV9,.,TRBJ2-5
TGTGCCAGCAGCTTACCCGGGGGGGCTGCCAATGAGCAGTTCTTC,CASSLPGGAANEQFF,.,TRBV7-9,TRBD2,TRBJ2-1
TGTGCCAGCAGTTACTCGCCAGGGGGGAATGAAAAACTGTTTTTT,CASSYSPGGNEKLFF,.,TRBV6-5,TRBD1,TRBJ1-4
TGTGCCAGCACTGACCTTTACAATGAGCAGTTCTTC,CASTDLYNEQFF,.,TRBV6-1,.,TRBJ2-1
TGTGCCAGCACCGCCGGGGGGTCCACCGGGGAGCTGTTTTTT,CASTAGGSTGELFF,.,TRBV7-3,TRBD2,TRBJ2-2
TGTGCCAGCAGCGTCTCCTTGGGAAACACCATATATTTT,CASSVSLGNTIYF,.,TRBV9,.,TRBJ1-3
TGTGCCAGCAGTGAAGAAGAGGGCGGAGGATATGGCTACACCTTC,CASSEEEGGGYGYTF,.,TRBV6-4,.,TRBJ1-2
TGCGCCAGCAGCTTTGGAGAGAACACTGAAGCTTTCTTT,CASSFGENTEAFF,.,TRBV5-1,.,TRBJ1-1
TGTGCCAGCAGCCTACGGGACAGGTCCTCCACTGAAGCTTTCTTT,CASSLRDRSSTEAFF,.,TRBV6-5,TRBD1,TRBJ1-1
TGCGCCAGCAGCCAAGCTGCGGACAGGGGGTATTATTCACCCCTCCACTTT,CASSQAADRGYYSPLHF,.,TRBV4-1,TRBD1,TRBJ1-6
TGTGCCAGCAGCTTTAGCAGCTCCTATAATTCACCCCTCCACTTT,CASSFSSSYNSPLHF,.,TRBV7-2,.,TRBJ1-6
TGTGCCAGCAGCTCGAAGGGGGAGCGGCAGTACTTC,CASSSKGERQYF,few,TRBV11-2,.,TRBJ2-7
TGCGCCAGCAGCCATATACAGGGCAAGGGGACAGCTTTCTTT,CASSHIQGKGTAFF,.,TRBV4-3,.,TRBJ1-1
TGTGCCAGTAGTATAGATTTAAGGCAGGGGCGCAATGAGCAGTTCTTC,CASSIDLRQGRNEQFF,.,TRBV19,.,TRBJ2-1
TGTGCCAGCAGGGAGACAGGGCGAATCGGGGAGCTGTTTTTT,CASRETGRIGELFF,.,TRBV6-6,TRBD1,TRBJ2-2
TGTGCCAGCAGCTTAACCGGGAACACCGGGGAGCTGTTTTTT,CASSLTGNTGELFF,.,TRBV7-6,.,TRBJ2-2
TGCAGCTCCCGGAGGGTTGGGGACAATGAGCAGTTCTTC,CSSRRVGDNEQFF,few,TRBV29-1,.,TRBJ2-1
TGTGCCAGCAGTCCGGACAGGGAAACACAAGAGACCCAGTACTTC,CASSPDRETQETQYF,.,TRBV27,TRBD1,TRBJ2-5
TGTGCCTGGAGTTCCTGGACAGAAAATTCACCCCTCCACTTT,CAWSSWTENSPLHF,.,TRBV30,.,TRBJ1-6
TGTGCCAGCAGCTTCGGGGGGGCAGCCTACAATGAGCAGTTCTTC,CASSFGGAAYNEQFF,.,TRBV11-2,TRBD2,TRBJ2-1
TGTGCCAGCAGCTTGGGGGACTCAATAAACTATGGCTACACCTTC,CASSLGDSINYGYTF,.,TRBV5-4,.,TRBJ1-2
TGCGCCAGCAGTGAGGGGCCAGGGTACGAGCAGTACTTC,CASSEGPGYEQYF,.,TRBV10-2,.,TRBJ2-7
TGTGCCAGCAGCCCCTACGGACAGGGGGCAGGCGAGCAGTACTTC,CASSPYGQGAGEQYF,.,TRBV9,TRBD1,TRBJ2-7
TGCGCCAGCAGTGACTTCAAAGGGGGCGTGTCTGGCTACACCTTC,CASSDFKGGVSGYTF,few,TRBV10-2,TRBD1,TRBJ1-2
TGTGCCACGCTCTCATCCGGGACAGGGGGTCAGCCCCAGCATTTT,CATLSSGTGGQPQHF,.,TRBV6-1,TRBD1,TRBJ1-5
TGTGCCAGCAGCTTAGGACAGGGATCTAATGAAAAACTGTTTTTT,CASSLGQGSNEKLFF,.,TRBV7-2,TRBD1,TRBJ1-4
TGCAGCGTTGAGCCACAGGGGGTCGGTGGCTACACCTTC,CSVEPQGVGGYTF,.,TRBV29-1,TRBD1,TRBJ1-2
TGTGCCAGCAGCTTAGATCCTAGCGGGGGGTCCTCCTACAATGAGCAGTTCTTC,CASSLDPSGGSSYNEQFF,.,TRBV7-9,TRBD2,TRBJ2-1
TGTGCCAGCAGTACCAATGGGGGGAAAGGAAACACCATATATTTT,CASSTNGGKGNTIYF,few,TRBV5-4,.,TRBJ1-3
TGTGCCAGCAGCTTGGGGCCCGGGGGGGCAGGTGGAAACACCATATATTTT,CASSLGPGGAGGNTIYF,.,TRBV7-2,.,TRBJ1-3
TGTGCCAGCAGCGTCAAAAGCGGGGGGGGTTGGGAGACCCAGTACTTC,CASSVKSGGGWETQYF,few,TRBV9,TRBD2,TRBJ2-5
TGTGCCAGCACTCGGGGGTACTTC,CASTRGYF,.,TRBV2,.,TRBJ2-7
TGTGCCAGCAGCGACCAGGGGATTAATCAGCCCCAGCATTTT,CASSDQGINQPQHF,.,TRBV6-1,.,TRBJ1-5
TGTGCCAGCAGCCCGACAGGCATGAACACTGAAGCTTTCTTT,CASSPTGMNTEAFF,.,TRBV5-4,.,TRBJ1-1
TGTGCCAGCAGCGCGCCGACAGGGGGCAGAGCTTTCTTT,CASSAPTGGRAFF,.,TRBV11-2,TRBD1,TRBJ1-1
TGTGCCTGGAGTGGTCAGGGGGCATACGAGCAGTACTTC,CAWSGQGAYEQYF,.,TRBV30,TRBD1,TRBJ2-7
TGTGCCAGCAGCTTCGACAGGTCGAACACTGAAGCTTTCTTT,CASSFDRSNTEAFF,.,TRBV6-5,.,TRBJ1-1
TGTGCCAGCAGTTTATCGACGGGTTTCGAGCAGTACTTC,CASSLSTGFEQYF,.,TRBV27,.,TRBJ2-7
TGTGCCAGCAGTGACCCCGGACAGGGGTCAGGTCAGCCCCAGCATTTT,CASSDPGQGSGQPQHF,few,TRBV6-1,TRBD1,TRBJ1-5